The 27 T cell receptor beta chains below come from one sample, sequenced in a study of blood T cell repertoires in COVID-19. Some clones are missing from TCRdb's copy, which holds only in-frame ones; the method was immunoSEQ multiplex PCR. The repertoire holds 53,000 or so clones, with approximately 80% as singletons. Specimen: peripheral blood. The receptor set was obtained from a man in his 70s with active or convalescent COVID-19.

The rearrangement joins TRBV9 to TRBJ2-5; D is ambiguous. Germline loops: CDR1 SGDLS, CDR2 YYNGEE. V lost 0 bases, J lost 5 bases, and 8 bases lay in between. This CDR3 has 13 amino acids. CDR3 nucleotide sequence: TGTGCCAGCAGCGTAGGCGGATGGGAGACCCAGTACTTC. Translated: CASSVGGWETQYF. Full variable domain (outside the CDR3, taken from reference TRBV9 and TRBJ2-5): DSGVTQTPKHLITATGQRVTLRCSPRSGDLSVYWYQQSLDQGLQFLIQYYNGEERAKGNILERFSAQQFPDLHSELNLSSLELGDSALYFCASSVGGWETQYFGPGTRLLVL.

This clone was counted a single time. The sample has other DNA sequences that encode this CDR3 too. V is TRBV7-2 and J is TRBJ2-7, with 7 bases aligning to TRBD2. J lost 4 bases, V lost 1 base, and 7 bases had no gene match. CDR3 length equals 15 residues. The germline CDR1 and CDR2 sequences are SGHTA and FQGNSA. The CDR3 coding sequence is TGTGCCAGCAGCTTAGATCGGGGGGAAGGTTACGAGCAGTACTTC. Protein sequence: CASSLDRGEGYEQYF.

The chain combines TRBV7-2 with TRBJ1-1, with a weak D call TRBD1 (6 bases). CDR1 and CDR2 from the germline V gene are SGHTA and FQGNSA. The ends were cut back, 5 bases at V and 2 bases at J, with 12 bases in the middle. The length of the CDR3 is 14 residues. The CDR3 nucleotides are TGTGCCAGCAGCCCCCGACAGGTTAACACTGAAGCTTTCTTT. Its protein product is CASSPRQVNTEAFF.

The rearrangement uses TRBV4-3 and TRBJ1-1; possible D gene TRBD1, 6 bases. V lost 10 bases and J 1 base, leaving 13 bases between the germline ends. The CDR3 is made up of 13 amino acids. Germline V lookup: CDR1 LGHNA, CDR2 YSLEER. The CDR3 DNA is TGCGCCAATCACGACAGGCAGAACACTGAAGCTTTCTTT. Translating gives CANHDRQNTEAFF.

This clone turned up a few times. The chain joins TRBV11-2 to TRBJ1-2; D might be TRBD1 (6 bases). V was shortened by 4 bases and J by 4 bases, with 16 bases between the two germline ends. Germline lookup yields CDR1 SGHAT and CDR2 FQNNGV. The CDR3 covers 15 residues. The DNA of the CDR3 is TGTGCCAGCAGCTCCGGCCAGGGGATTGTCTATGGCTACACCTTC. It specifies CASSSGQGIVYGYTF.

This chain links TRBV7-2 with TRBJ2-2, with 8 bases lining up with TRBD2. The CDR3 is 17 amino acids. Germline V gene lookup returns CDR1 SGHTA and CDR2 FQGNSA. After removal of 5 bases from V and 2 bases from J, the junction contained 10 bases not matched to a gene. CDR3 residues: CASSPSRGRINTGELFF. In DNA form, the CDR3 reads TGTGCCAGCAGCCCCAGTCGCGGGAGGATTAACACCGGGGAGCTGTTTTTT.

The gene calls are TRBV6-1 and TRBJ2-4; TRBD2 agrees at 8 bases. Germline V lookup: CDR1 MNHNS, CDR2 SASEGT. The CDR3 has 13 amino acids. V shed 3 bases and J 10 bases; nucleotides not matched to a gene: 5. As DNA, the CDR3 is TGTGCCAGCAGTGACGGGCCGGGGGGGATTCAGTACTTC. It translates to CASSDGPGGIQYF.

The chain links TRBV19 to TRBJ2-1, with 14 bases aligning to TRBD2. Germline CDR1 and CDR2: LNHDA and SQIVND (reference sequence). CDR3 length: 21 residues. V lost 0 bases, J lost 1 base, and 11 bases stayed unmatched. The DNA of the CDR3 is TGTGCCAGTAGTATAGACCACGGGACTAGCGGGGGTGGCTGGTCCTACAATGAGCAGTTCTTC. Translated: CASSIDHGTSGGGWSYNEQFF.

The rearrangement links TRBV5-4 to TRBJ1-6; D gene ambiguous. The CDR3 loop spans 16 amino acids. Trimming removed 0 bases at V and 0 bases at J, with 7 bases between. Germline CDR1 is SGHNT and CDR2 is YYREEE (reference sequence). CDR3: CASSLGGSSYNSPLHF. The CDR3 DNA follows: TGTGCCAGCAGCTTGGGTGGGAGCTCCTATAATTCACCCCTCCACTTT.

The genes are TRBV2 and TRBJ2-5, with D possibly being TRBD2 (5 bases). Trimming took off 5 bases at V and 5 bases at J, with 15 bases between the two ends. The germline gives CDR1 SNHLY, CDR2 FYNNEI. The CDR3 is 14 amino acids. The CDR3 region has the DNA TGTGCCAGCAGTCCGGCGGGTCGAGGGGAGACCCAGTACTTC. It specifies CASSPAGRGETQYF.

The CDR3 reads CASSFSSGGGYNEQFF. In nucleotides, the CDR3 is TGCGCCAGCAGCTTTTCTAGCGGGGGAGGCTACAATGAGCAGTTCTTC. The rearrangement links TRBV5-1 to TRBJ2-1, with 10 bases matching TRBD2. V lost 2 bases, J lost 3 bases, and 5 bases stayed unmatched. The CDR3 runs to 16 residues. Per the germline V gene, CDR1 is SGHRS and CDR2 is YFSETQ.

This chain connects TRBV30 to TRBJ1-1; D possibly corresponds to TRBD1 (6 bases). The V gene lost 4 bases and the J gene lost 2 bases, with 11 bases spanning the gap. CDR1 and CDR2 from the germline V gene are GTSNPN and SVGIG (reference sequence). The CDR3 has 13 residues. CDR3 in amino acids: CAWIQGFNTEAFF. CDR3 sequence (DNA): TGTGCCTGGATACAGGGTTTTAACACTGAAGCTTTCTTT.

The rearrangement joins TRBV7-3 to TRBJ2-3; D ambiguous. Per germline, CDR1 SGHTA and CDR2 FQGTGA. V was trimmed by 4 bases and J by 0 bases, leaving 8 bases between them. CDR3 length equals 14 residues. The CDR3 DNA reads as TGTGCCAGCAGCTCACAGCCTAGCACAGATACGCAGTATTTT. This translates into CASSSQPSTDTQYF.

The chain has TRBV3-1 (or the pseudogene TRBV3-2) and TRBJ2-3; TRBD2 matches 11 bases. The CDR3 loop spans 17 amino acids. The trim removed 1 base at V and 5 bases at J, leaving 8 bases unmatched. The germline CDR1 and CDR2 sequences are LGHDT and YNNKEL (reference sequence). For the CDR3, the DNA is TGTGCCAGCAGCCAAGGGATAGCGGGGGGGCCTGAAGATACGCAGTATTTT. It translates to CASSQGIAGGPEDTQYF.

The rearrangement links TRBV19 to TRBJ1-2; possibly TRBD1 for D (5 bases). V lost 6 bases and J 4 bases, leaving 12 bases between the germline ends. This CDR3 contains 13 residues. CDR1 is LNHDA and CDR2 is SQIVND in the germline V gene (reference sequence). CDR3 nucleotide sequence: TGTGCCAGTAGGTCGGGGGTGGTCTATGGCTACACCTTC. This codes for CASRSGVVYGYTF.

V and J are TRBV6-5 and TRBJ1-3; 7 nucleotides match TRBD1. Germline loops: CDR1 MNHEY, CDR2 SVGAGI. The CDR3 spans 14 residues. Unmatched junction bases numbered 2, after V lost 2 bases and J lost 4 bases. The CDR3 reads CASSYDRAGNTIYF. CDR3 DNA: TGTGCCAGCAGTTACGACAGGGCGGGAAACACCATATATTTT.

The chain is built from TRBV27 and TRBJ1-1; D unresolved. Germline-derived CDR1 and CDR2 are MNHEY and SMNVEV (reference sequence). The V end was cut by 5 bases, the J end by 4 bases, with 17 bases between. The CDR3 length is 15 residues. The CDR3 DNA is TGTGCCAGCAGTCCACCCAAGGAGAAAGGCACTGAAGCTTTCTTT. This translates into CASSPPKEKGTEAFF.

This clone came up once. The rearrangement uses TRBV9 and TRBJ2-1, with D possibly being TRBD1 (6 bases). The CDR3 runs to 13 residues. The V gene lost 5 bases and the J gene lost 7 bases, with 13 bases spanning the gap. Germline V gene sequence: CDR1 SGDLS, CDR2 YYNGEE. This chain's CDR3 is CASRPPGANEQFF. The CDR3 DNA follows: TGTGCCAGCAGACCCCCAGGGGCGAATGAGCAGTTCTTC.

This clone occurred a few times. The chain joins TRBV10-3 to TRBJ1-2; 8 bases match TRBD1. This CDR3 region has 16 residues. The V gene end was trimmed by 3 bases and the J gene end by 6 bases; junction bases not matched to a gene: 12. Germline V gives CDR1 ENHRY, CDR2 SYGVKD. CDR3 in DNA: TGTGCCATCAGTGATCCACAGGGGGTCTACTCGGATGGCTACACCTTC. This encodes CAISDPQGVYSDGYTF.

The chain links TRBV5-1 to TRBJ2-5; 10 bases map to TRBD2. The CDR3 extends over 16 amino acids. Germline CDR1 is SGHRS and CDR2 is YFSETQ. V was clipped by 2 bases and J by 1 base; unmatched bases: 5. The CDR3 region is CASSFGSGGFQETQYF. For the CDR3, the DNA is TGCGCCAGCAGCTTCGGTAGCGGGGGGTTCCAAGAGACCCAGTACTTC.

The chain uses TRBV18 and TRBJ1-1, with TRBD1 matching 7 bases. This CDR3 is 13 amino acids long. Germline V gives CDR1 KGHSH, CDR2 LQKENI. V shed 5 bases, J shed 4 bases, and the junction held 4 bases outside the gene matches. The DNA for the CDR3 is TGTGCCAGCTCAGTACAGGGGATCACTGAAGCTTTCTTT. It is translated as CASSVQGITEAFF.

The CDR3 loop is CASSVGPRQLSGQETQYF. CDR3 sequence (DNA): TGTGCCAGCAGCGTAGGGCCCCGACAGCTCTCGGGCCAAGAGACCCAGTACTTC. The chain links TRBV9 to TRBJ2-5, with D possibly being TRBD1 (5 bases). V was clipped by 0 bases and J by 1 base, with 19 bases between them. The CDR3 runs to 18 residues. Germline CDR1 reads SGDLS; CDR2 reads YYNGEE.

The J gene is TRBJ1-6, the V gene TRBV7-2; 10 positions match TRBD1. The CDR3 contains 16 residues. Trimming took 2 bases from V and 10 from J; bases not matched to a gene: 8. Germline values: CDR1 SGHTA, CDR2 FQGNSA. CDR3: CASSLSGTGVFSPLHF. The CDR3 DNA sequence: TGTGCCAGCAGCTTATCGGGGACAGGGGTGTTCTCACCCCTCCACTTT.

V and J are TRBV6-5 and TRBJ1-3, with D possibly being TRBD1 (5 bases). CDR1 and CDR2 from the germline V gene are MNHEY and SVGAGI. V lost 6 bases to trimming and J lost 0 bases, with 12 bases between them. The CDR3 runs 15 residues. The CDR3 protein is CASRRGVGSGNTIYF. CDR3 coding DNA: TGTGCCAGCAGGCGGGGGGTGGGCTCTGGAAACACCATATATTTT.

This rearrangement joins TRBV6-1 to TRBJ1-1, with D possibly being TRBD1 (6 bases). The CDR3 has 15 amino acids. The germline gives CDR1 MNHNS, CDR2 SASEGT. The V end lost 3 bases, the J end lost 0 bases, and 11 bases lay between the germline ends. The CDR3 nucleotides are TGTGCCAGCAGTGACCACGGGACAATGAACACTGAAGCTTTCTTT. Encoded protein: CASSDHGTMNTEAFF.

V and J are TRBV7-2 and TRBJ2-1; TRBD2 agrees at 12 bases. The germline gives CDR1 SGHTA, CDR2 FQGNSA. This CDR3 has 16 residues. V shed 1 base, J shed 5 bases, and the junction held 3 bases outside the gene matches. The DNA for the CDR3 is TGTGCCAGCAGCTTAGGGACTAGCGGGGTTCACAATGAGCAGTTCTTC. This gives the protein CASSLGTSGVHNEQFF.

This sequence joins TRBV29-1 and TRBJ1-3; 9 bases match TRBD1. The V gene's germline CDR1 is SQVTM and CDR2 ANQGSEA. The V segment lost 7 bases and the J segment 1 base; nucleotides outside the gene matches: 5. This CDR3 is built from 14 residues. CDR3 sequence (DNA): TGCAGCGGGGGGGACAGGGAATCTGGAAACACCATATATTTT. Amino acids: CSGGDRESGNTIYF.